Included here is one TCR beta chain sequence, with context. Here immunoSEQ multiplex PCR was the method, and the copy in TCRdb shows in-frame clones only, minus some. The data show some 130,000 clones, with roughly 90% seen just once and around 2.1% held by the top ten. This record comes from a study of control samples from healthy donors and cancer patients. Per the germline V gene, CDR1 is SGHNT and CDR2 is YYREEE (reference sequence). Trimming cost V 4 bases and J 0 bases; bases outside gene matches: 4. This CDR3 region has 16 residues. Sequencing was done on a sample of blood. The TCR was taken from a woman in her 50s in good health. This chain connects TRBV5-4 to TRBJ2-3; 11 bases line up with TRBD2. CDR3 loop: CASSLSGGASTDTQYF. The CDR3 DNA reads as TGTGCCAGCAGCCTTAGCGGGGGGGCTAGCACAGATACGCAGTATTTT.